This is a list of T cell receptor beta chains from one sample in a study of somatic mutations in cytotoxic T cells in rheumatoid arthritis. Clones were sequenced by immunoSEQ multiplex PCR, and TCRdb holds only the in-frame ones, with some missing. The table lists about 4,700 clones, 65% to 85% of them singletons. Sequencing was carried out using CD8+ T cells sorted from blood. The receptors were sampled from a man between 65 and 79 years old with rheumatoid arthritis. Each CDR3 is given with its conserved first and last residue. A D gene is named only where the DNA matches it firmly. Clone size is given for some rows only: seen once, a few or many times, or a class if the clone is expanded.

clone size | D gene | J gene | V gene | CDR3 DNA | CDR3 protein
few | . | TRBJ2-5 | TRBV2 | TGTGCCAGCAGTGACCCGGGAGAGACCCAGTACTTC | CASSDPGETQYF
once | TRBD2 | TRBJ2-7 | TRBV7-6 | TGTGCCAGCAGCCCGACTAGCGGGAGCGAGCAGTACTTC | CASSPTSGSEQYF
. | . | TRBJ2-5 | TRBV29-1 | TGCAGCGTTGAAGATTTCGAGGTGGGACTTTCAGAGACCCAGTACTTC | CSVEDFEVGLSETQYF
. | . | TRBJ2-5 | TRBV11-2 | TGTGCCAGCAGCTCTTCCGGGACAAGGCAGTACTTC | CASSSSGTRQYF
. | . | TRBJ2-5 | TRBV7-6 | TGTGCCAGCAGCCCACCCAAAGAGTGGACCCAGTACTTC | CASSPPKEWTQYF
. | . | TRBJ2-7 | TRBV5-6 | TGTGCCAGCAGCCCCGACGGCCAGGGCACCTACGAGCAGTACTTC | CASSPDGQGTYEQYF
. | . | TRBJ2-5 | TRBV10-3 | TGTGCCATCAAGGGTAGCGGAGGGCCGTATGAAGAGACCCAGTACTTC | CAIKGSGGPYEETQYF
. | TRBD1 | TRBJ2-7 | TRBV10-1 | TGCGCCAGCAGTGAGAGTTTGGACAGGGAGTCCCACGAGCAGTACTTC | CASSESLDRESHEQYF
. | . | TRBJ2-7 | TRBV30 | TGTGCCTGGAGCGTGGACAGTTCCTACGAGCAGTACTTC | CAWSVDSSYEQYF
few | . | TRBJ1-5 | TRBV6-5 | TGTGCCAGCAGTTACGATGGGGAGGGGCAGCCCCAGCATTTT | CASSYDGEGQPQHF
few | . | TRBJ1-1 | TRBV4-1 | TGCGCCAGCAGCCAAGAGAACAGCCTGAACACTGAAGCTTTCTTT | CASSQENSLNTEAFF
. | . | TRBJ2-2 | TRBV9 | TGTGCCAGCAGCGTAGAGGGGGCGAACACCGGGGAGCTGTTTTTT | CASSVEGANTGELFF
. | . | TRBJ2-7 | TRBV19 | TGTGCCAGTAGTATAGTATCCGGCTACGAGCAGTACTTC | CASSIVSGYEQYF
. | TRBD1 | TRBJ2-5 | TRBV25-1 | TGTGCCAGCAGTGAAAGGGGACAGCAAGAGACCCAGTACTTC | CASSERGQQETQYF
. | . | TRBJ2-7 | TRBV7-9 | TGTGCCAGCAGCTTTTCTTCGAGCTCCTACGAGCAGTACTTC | CASSFSSSSYEQYF
. | TRBD2 | TRBJ2-3 | TRBV27 | TGTGCCAGCAGTTTCGGTGCGGGAGAGCGGGATACGCAGTATTTT | CASSFGAGERDTQYF
. | . | TRBJ1-2 | TRBV10-3 | TGTGCCATCAGTGAGCTCAACTATGGCTACACCTTC | CAISELNYGYTF
. | TRBD1 | TRBJ1-2 | TRBV5-1 | TGCGCCAGCAGCTGGACAGGAGAAATCTATGGCTACACCTTC | CASSWTGEIYGYTF
. | TRBD1 | TRBJ1-2 | TRBV10-2 | TGCGCCAGCAGTGAGGCAGGGGGCTATGGCTACACCTTC | CASSEAGGYGYTF
. | TRBD1 | TRBJ2-7 | TRBV19 | TGTGCCAGTAGTGAAGGGACAGGCGCCTACGAGCAGTACTTC | CASSEGTGAYEQYF
. | TRBD1 | TRBJ2-7 | TRBV9 | TGTGCCAGCAGCCCCTGGACAGGGGGCTCCGAGCAGTACTTC | CASSPWTGGSEQYF
. | TRBD1 | TRBJ1-2 | TRBV7-9 | TGTGCCAGCAGCAAAGGGACAGGGGCTCGCTATGGCTACACCTTC | CASSKGTGARYGYTF
. | TRBD2 | TRBJ2-1 | TRBV27 | TGTGCCAGCAGTCTCTCTACGACCGGGACTACCAATGAGCAGTTCTTC | CASSLSTTGTTNEQFF
. | TRBD1 | TRBJ2-7 | TRBV29-1 | TGCAGCGCATCCCGGGACAGGGGGTACGAGCAGTACTTC | CSASRDRGYEQYF
. | TRBD2 | TRBJ2-2 | TRBV5-1 | TGCGCCAGCAGCTGGACTAGCGGGGGGGCCGGGGAGCTGTTTTTT | CASSWTSGGAGELFF
. | TRBD2 | TRBJ2-1 | TRBV27 | TGTGCCAGCAGGGCGGGAGGGCCCGCCTACAATGAGCAGTTCTTC | CASRAGGPAYNEQFF
few | TRBD2 | TRBJ2-3 | TRBV27 | TGTGCCAGCAGTTTAGTGGCGGGAGTTCTGGATACGCAGTATTTT | CASSLVAGVLDTQYF
. | . | TRBJ2-3 | TRBV7-3 | TGTGCCAGCAGCCAGGGGCTAGCCAGGGAAGATACGCAGTATTTT | CASSQGLAREDTQYF
. | TRBD1 | TRBJ2-7 | TRBV6-5 | TGTGCCAGCAGTGACTACAGGGGTGGGGAGCAGTACTTC | CASSDYRGGEQYF
. | TRBD2 | TRBJ2-4 | TRBV27 | TGTGCCAGCAGTCCGGGACTAGCGGGAGAGAGAGCCAAAAACATTCAGTACTTC | CASSPGLAGERAKNIQYF
. | . | TRBJ2-2 | TRBV10-3 | TGTGCCATCACCGCAGGGCAAACAGGGGAGCTGTTTTTT | CAITAGQTGELFF
. | . | TRBJ2-3 | TRBV4-1 | TGCGCCAGCAGCCAAGGGGAGGGCACAGATACGCAGTATTTT | CASSQGEGTDTQYF
few | TRBD2 | TRBJ2-7 | TRBV6-6 | TGTGCCAGCAGTTACCCAGCGGGGGGGGCCCCCTACGAGCAGTACTTC | CASSYPAGGAPYEQYF
once | TRBD1 | TRBJ1-5 | TRBV2 | TGTGCCAGCACGCCGGACAGGGCCTCCCCCCTTAGCAATCAGCCCCAGCATTTT | CASTPDRASPLSNQPQHF
. | TRBD1 | TRBJ1-1 | TRBV5-1 | TGCGCCAGCAGCTGGACAGGGGGCTTTGAAGCTTTCTTT | CASSWTGGFEAFF
once | . | TRBJ2-3 | TRBV2 | TGTGCCAGCACGCGGGGTCCCGGAAGGACAGATACGCAGTATTTT | CASTRGPGRTDTQYF
. | TRBD2 | TRBJ2-4 | TRBV2 | TGTGCCAGCAGAGGGACTAGCGGGGGGGCCTACGCCCCAGCCAAAAACATTCAGTACTTC | CASRGTSGGAYAPAKNIQYF
. | TRBD2 | TRBJ2-3 | TRBV5-1 | TGCGCCAGCAGCCCGGGGGGTGGGGGCACAGATACGCAGTATTTT | CASSPGGGGTDTQYF
. | TRBD1 | TRBJ1-2 | TRBV4-1 | TGCGCCAGCAGCCAAGGTGGAGTGGGGACAGAGGGCTATGGCTACACCTTC | CASSQGGVGTEGYGYTF